Listed below are T cell receptor beta chains from one sample, sequenced in a study of T cells in tuberculosis. The protocol was immunoSEQ multiplex PCR, while the TCRdb copy is restricted to in-frame clones and leaves out a portion. The data contain about 59,000 clones, around 81% of them singletons. Specimen: CD1b-GMM tetramer-negative cells sorted from PBMCs. The receptors were gathered from an adult woman with latent tuberculosis. Both conserved end residues are part of each CDR3. Each record gives: V gene, clone size, D gene, J gene, CDR3 DNA, CDR3 protein. D genes are given only for firm matches. The size of a clone is reported for some rows only, either as once, few or many, or as a class for expanded clones.

TRBV18	few	TRBD1	TRBJ1-5	TGTGCCAGCTCACCCAGGGGGCTGGGTCAGCCCCAGCATTTT	CASSPRGLGQPQHF
TRBV27	.	TRBD2	TRBJ2-7	TGTGCCAGCAGTCCCGGGACTAGCGGGATCGAGCAGTACTTC	CASSPGTSGIEQYF
TRBV21-1	few	.	TRBJ1-5	TGTGCCAGCAGCAATGGGGACAGGGGGAATCAGCCCCAGCATTTT	CASSNGDRGNQPQHF
TRBV2	.	TRBD2	TRBJ2-7	TGTGCCAGCAGTGAAAGGTTGACTAGCGGGGGCAAGCAGTACTTC	CASSERLTSGGKQYF
TRBV7-2	.	TRBD2	TRBJ2-3	TGTGCCAGCAGCCCCCGACTTGCGGGGGTAAGCACAGATACGCAGTATTTT	CASSPRLAGVSTDTQYF
TRBV18	.	.	TRBJ2-7	TGTGCCAGCTCACCAAGGACAGTGAGCTCCTACGAGCAGTACTTC	CASSPRTVSSYEQYF
TRBV6-1	.	.	TRBJ2-2	TGTGCCAGCAGTGAGGGACACACCACCGGGGAGCTGTTTTTT	CASSEGHTTGELFF
TRBV9	once	.	TRBJ2-1	TGTGCCAGCAGCGTACACCCAGGAGGGCCTAACAATGAGCAGTTCTTC	CASSVHPGGPNNEQFF
TRBV6-1	.	.	TRBJ2-3	TGTGCCAGCAGAGGGCTAGCGCCGACAGATACGCAGTATTTT	CASRGLAPTDTQYF
TRBV7-2	.	.	TRBJ2-5	TGTGCCAGCAGCTTGAGGCCAGGGTTGGTACAAGAGACCCAGTACTTC	CASSLRPGLVQETQYF
TRBV13	.	TRBD1	TRBJ1-1	TGTGCCAGCAGCCCGGGACAGGCTCGGGTAGCTTTCTTT	CASSPGQARVAFF
TRBV7-9	.	TRBD1	TRBJ1-4	TGTGCCAGCAGCGTACAGGGGCCCGGGGCTAATGAAAAACTGTTTTTT	CASSVQGPGANEKLFF
TRBV7-6	.	TRBD1	TRBJ2-2	TGTGCCAGCAGCCGCGGGACAGGAGATAACACCGGGGAGCTGTTTTTT	CASSRGTGDNTGELFF
TRBV7-7	.	.	TRBJ2-1	TGTGCCAGCAGCTTAGGGGGGGGCCGAGGCAATGAGCAGTTCTTC	CASSLGGGRGNEQFF
TRBV30	.	.	TRBJ1-1	TGTGCCTGGAAGGGACAAGTGAACACTGAAGCTTTCTTT	CAWKGQVNTEAFF
TRBV11-3	.	.	TRBJ2-3	TGTGCCAGCAGCTTAGTCACAGGAGTCACAGATACGCAGTATTTT	CASSLVTGVTDTQYF
TRBV4-1	.	.	TRBJ1-5	TGCGCCAGCAGCCAAGATCTGGCAGGTAATCAGCCCCAGCATTTT	CASSQDLAGNQPQHF
TRBV4-1	.	TRBD1	TRBJ2-7	TGCGCCAGCAGCCAAGTCCTCGGGACAGGGCACTACGAGCAGTACTTC	CASSQVLGTGHYEQYF
TRBV4-3	.	TRBD2	TRBJ2-1	TGCGCCAGCAGCCAAGGTCTAGCGGGGTTGGATGAGCAGTTCTTC	CASSQGLAGLDEQFF
TRBV5-1	.	TRBD1	TRBJ1-1	TGCGCCAGCAGCCGAACGGGACAGGGCTTTTCGAACACTGAAGCTTTCTTT	CASSRTGQGFSNTEAFF
TRBV19	.	.	TRBJ1-4	TGTGCCAGTAGGCGGGGGTCGGGGAGTGAAAAACTGTTTTTT	CASRRGSGSEKLFF
TRBV2	.	TRBD1	TRBJ2-7	TGTGCCAGCAGTGAGGAGGGAAGGACAGGGAGCTACGAGCAGTACTTC	CASSEEGRTGSYEQYF
TRBV18	.	TRBD2	TRBJ2-5	TGTGCCAGCTCACCGGGACTAGCCCAAGAGACCCAGTACTTC	CASSPGLAQETQYF
TRBV5-5	.	TRBD2	TRBJ2-7	TGTGCCAGCAGCCTCCGGACTAGCTGGAGCTCCTACGAGCAGTACTTC	CASSLRTSWSSYEQYF